The 21 T cell receptor beta chains reported below all come from one sample, sequenced in a study of T cells in Graves' hyperthyroidism and ophthalmopathy. There were TCR beta CDR3 regions amplified from RNA transcripts. TCR CDR3 underwent first-round RT-PCR with the HTBI primer set. TCRdb ran MiXCR on the multiplex PCR reads and lists one entry per CDR3 protein. The repertoire holds 660,000 or so distinct CDR3 sequences, with about 45% as singletons. Material: peripheral blood or thyroid tissue (not recorded which). All receptors derive from an adult man with Graves' disease, either hyperthyroidism or ophthalmopathy (not recorded which).

This clonotype showed up many times. The chain links TRBV9 to TRBJ1-1; D ambiguous. V shed 3 bases and J shed 4 bases, with 16 bases lying between them. The CDR3 has 15 residues. The germline V gene has CDR1 SGDLS and CDR2 YYNGEE. The CDR3 DNA is TGTGCCAGCAGCGAGGGCGGGGTGCGTTTCACTGAAGCTTTCTTT. Residues: CASSEGGVRFTEAFF.

The chain has TRBV2 and TRBJ1-4; TRBD1 aligns across 9 bases. V shed 5 bases and J 7 bases; nucleotides not matched to a gene: 23. Looked up from germline, CDR1 is SNHLY and CDR2 is FYNNEI. The CDR3 extends over 20 amino acids. The CDR3 DNA reads TGTGCCAGCAGTCGGGACAGCAAACCTCCCTACAGGGGGCAAGTTGAAAAACTGTTTTTT. This encodes CASSRDSKPPYRGQVEKLFF. The full variable domain, in which reference TRBV2 and TRBJ1-4 provide the parts outside the CDR3, is EPEVTQTPSHQVTQMGQEVILRCVPISNHLYFYWYRQILGQKVEFLVSFYNNEISEKSEIFDDQFSVERPDGSNFTLKIRSTKLEDSAMYFCASSRDSKPPYRGQVEKLFFGSGTQLSVL.

The rearrangement links TRBV29-1 to TRBJ2-7; TRBD2 agrees at 8 bases. After removal of 5 bases from V and 3 bases from J, the junction contained 6 bases not matched to a gene. CDR3 size: 13 residues. Germline CDR1 and CDR2: SQVTM and ANQGSEA. CDR3 sequence (DNA): TGCAGCGTTCAAGCGGGAGTGCTCTACGAGCAGTACTTC. Translation: CSVQAGVLYEQYF.

This clonotype was counted once. The CDR3, as DNA: TGTGCCAGCAGTTTTCAGGTCGCTCAAGAGACCCAGTACTTC. It yields the protein CASSFQVAQETQYF. The J gene is TRBJ2-5, the V gene TRBV6-5; unclear D gene. The CDR3 totals 14 residues. V was shortened by 4 bases and J by 2 bases, with 11 bases between the two germline ends. Germline assignment: CDR1 MNHEY and CDR2 SVGAGI.

This chain uses TRBV7-6 with TRBJ2-5, with 8 bases fitting TRBD1. V was pared by 8 bases and J by 2 bases, with 10 bases of the junction left unmatched. The germline V gene has CDR1 SGHVS and CDR2 FNYEAQ. The CDR3 has 15 residues. The CDR3 loop reads CASSPRTGKQETQYF. CDR3 coding DNA: TGTGCCAGCTCACCACGGACAGGGAAGCAAGAGACCCAGTACTTC.

The chain has TRBV20-1 and TRBJ2-3; D may be TRBD1 (6 bases). Germline V gives CDR1 DFQATT, CDR2 SNEGSKA (reference sequence). The CDR3 contains 17 residues. V shed 3 bases and J shed 2 bases, with 21 bases lying between them. The CDR3 coding sequence is TGCAGTGCTAGTCCTGGGGGCGTGATCGACTTCACAGATACGCAGTATTTT. Translation gives CSASPGGVIDFTDTQYF.

The chain has TRBV25-1 and TRBJ1-6; no reliable D call. This CDR3 region has 16 residues. CDR1 is MGHDK and CDR2 is SYGVNS in the germline V gene. V lost 5 bases and J lost 0, with 11 bases in between. The CDR3 reads CASSYDASSYNSPLHF. CDR3 coding DNA: TGTGCCAGCAGTTACGACGCAAGCTCCTATAATTCACCCCTCCACTTT.

This clonotype was seen more than once but under ten times. This chain links TRBV6-1 with TRBJ1-5; D not resolved. The CDR3 extends over 14 amino acids. The V end was cut by 5 bases, the J end by 5 bases, with 13 bases between. The germline V gene encodes CDR1 MNHNS and CDR2 SASEGT. The CDR3 DNA reads as TGTGCCAGCAGTTCCCACCGGAGGGATCAGCCCCAGCATTTT. Translation: CASSSHRRDQPQHF.

The chain recombines TRBV7-8 with TRBJ2-5, with 13 bases that match TRBD2. The trim removed 5 bases at V and 5 bases at J, leaving 5 bases unmatched. Germline CDR1 SGHVS, CDR2 FQNEAQ. The CDR3 is made up of 15 amino acids. This chain's CDR3 is CASSPTSGGAETQYF. Written as DNA, the CDR3 is TGTGCCAGCAGCCCCACTAGCGGGGGGGCGGAGACCCAGTACTTC.

The genes are TRBV7-2 and TRBJ1-5; 10 nucleotides agree with TRBD1. The CDR3 contains 17 residues. Germline CDR1 is SGHTA and CDR2 is FQGNSA. After removal of 6 bases from V and 5 bases from J, the junction contained 13 bases not matched to a gene. The CDR3 region has the DNA TGTGCCAGCAGGCGGACAGGGGGTAAGGTAGTCGATCAGCCCCAGCATTTT. This sequence encodes CASRRTGGKVVDQPQHF.

Many counts were recorded for this clonotype. The chain is built from TRBV29-1 and TRBJ1-1; D not certain. Germline V CDR1 and CDR2: SQVTM, ANQGSEA. Trimming took 1 base from V and 0 from J, leaving 12 bases between them. This CDR3 has 15 amino acids. The CDR3 region is CSVEARGFMNTEAFF. CDR3 DNA: TGCAGCGTTGAAGCTAGAGGTTTCATGAACACTGAAGCTTTCTTT.

The chain combines TRBV5-1 with TRBJ1-1; no definite D call. This CDR3 has 13 amino acids. Germline CDR1 reads SGHRS; CDR2 reads YFSETQ. V lost 4 bases, J lost 1 base, and 8 bases lay in between. CDR3 loop: CASSPNSNTEAFF. In DNA, the CDR3 is TGCGCCAGCAGCCCGAACTCGAACACTGAAGCTTTCTTT.

This chain connects TRBV7-9 to TRBJ2-5; 8 positions agree with TRBD1. The J segment lost 5 bases and the V segment lost 1 base, leaving 12 bases of the junction unmatched. CDR3 size: 17 residues. Germline V lookup: CDR1 SEHNR, CDR2 FQNEAQ (reference sequence). The CDR3, as DNA: TGTGCCAGCAGCTTAGGGGCTCGCGGGACAGGAGGGGAGACCCAGTACTTC. Amino acids: CASSLGARGTGGETQYF.

The rearrangement links TRBV7-2 to TRBJ1-6, with a weak D call TRBD1 (5 bases). Trimming removed 10 bases from V and 9 bases from J, with 16 bases in between. The CDR3 sequence is 13 residues long. The germline CDR1 and CDR2 sequences are SGHTA and FQGNSA. CDR3 sequence reads: CATALRGGSPLHF. The CDR3 DNA sequence: TGTGCCACAGCTCTTCGGGGCGGTTCACCCCTCCACTTT. Full variable domain (outside the CDR3, taken from reference TRBV7-2 and TRBJ1-6): GAGVSQSPSNKVTEKGKDVELRCDPISGHTALYWYRQSLGQGLEFLIYFQGNSAPDKSGLPSDRFSAERTGGSVSTLTIQRTQQEDSAVYLCATALRGGSPLHFGNGTRLTVT.

This clonotype has only a few counts. This chain uses TRBV7-3 with TRBJ2-7; D unclear. Germline assignment: CDR1 SGHTA and CDR2 FQGTGA. The V gene lost 6 bases and the J gene lost 2 bases, with 17 bases spanning the gap. The CDR3 covers 15 residues. CDR3 amino acids: CASSYSGSPTYEQYF. Written as DNA, the CDR3 is TGTGCCAGCAGTTACTCGGGCAGCCCCACCTACGAGCAGTACTTC.

This rearrangement joins TRBV15 to TRBJ1-2; a weak D match, TRBD1 (6 bases). Per the germline V gene, CDR1 is LNHNV and CDR2 is YYDKDF (reference sequence). Trimming pared 5 bases from V and 3 bases from J, leaving 19 bases between. The CDR3 spans 16 residues. CDR3 protein: CATSFGQQPYHYGYTF. CDR3 nucleotide sequence: TGTGCCACCAGCTTCGGACAGCAACCGTATCACTATGGCTACACCTTC.

The CDR3 sequence: CSVTAGQAWEQYF. CDR3 nucleotide sequence: TGCAGTGTTACCGCGGGACAAGCATGGGAGCAGTACTTC. V gene TRBV20-1 combines with J gene TRBJ2-7, with D perhaps given as TRBD1 or TRBD2 (6 bases each). The CDR3 totals 13 residues. Trimming stripped 7 bases from V and 7 bases from J, with 20 bases between. The germline gives CDR1 DFQATT, CDR2 SNEGSKA (reference sequence).

Many counts were recorded for this clonotype. The chain has TRBV7-8 and TRBJ1-6; 7 nucleotides match TRBD1. CDR1 and CDR2 from the germline V gene are SGHVS and FQNEAQ. This CDR3 is 15 amino acids long. V trimming: 5 bases; J trimming: 9 bases; junction bases outside the gene matches: 10. The CDR3: CASSPRQGPSSPLHF. CDR3 in DNA: TGTGCCAGCAGCCCTAGACAGGGCCCCAGTTCACCCCTCCACTTT. Full variable domain (remainder filled in from reference TRBV7-8 and TRBJ1-6): GAGVSQSPRYKVAKRGQDVALRCDPISGHVSLFWYQQALGQGPEFLTYFQNEAQLDKSGLPSDRFFAERPEGSVSTLKIQRTQQEDSAVYLCASSPRQGPSSPLHFGNGTRLTVT.

Regarding this clonotype: One base away lies a much larger clone, so this may be a sequencing read error. The genes are TRBV2 and TRBJ1-2, with unresolved D. V lost 6 bases and J lost 2, with 4 bases in between. The CDR3 is 11 amino acids. Germline CDR1 reads SNHLY; CDR2 reads FYNNEI. Here the CDR3 reads CASRRNYGYTF. The DNA for the CDR3 is TGTGCCAGCAGGAGGAACTATGGCTACACCTTC.

This chain connects TRBV29-1 to TRBJ1-6; perhaps TRBD1 as D (6 bases). Germline CDR1 SQVTM, CDR2 ANQGSEA. The V end lost 5 bases, the J end lost 6 bases, and 14 bases lay between the germline ends. The CDR3 is 14 amino acids. The CDR3 coding sequence is TGCAGCGTTTCTTCTGGGGACACTAATTCACCCCTCCACTTT. Residues: CSVSSGDTNSPLHF.

With respect to this clonotype: The junction departs from the called germline gene at one end, perhaps through a read error. The gene calls are TRBV10-3 and TRBJ1-1; TRBD1 is a possible D gene (5 bases). This CDR3 contains 15 residues. Per germline, CDR1 ENHRY and CDR2 SYGVKD. The CDR3 DNA reads as TGCGCCATCAGTGGGGAGGGGCAGAACAGCACTGAAGCTTTCTTT. This translates into CAISGEGQNSTEAFF.